This TCR beta chain was observed in a study of cytomegalovirus exposure and HLA in healthy donors. Findings and caveats of the study: The study designated 150 to 200 TCR beta chains cytomegalovirus-associated. The tendency of first-cohort TCR clusters to co-occur in the 120 or so validation repertoires was the finding of a later analysis.

Points on this clone: Antigen unknown. An end of the junction differs from the germline gene, which may be a read error.

Assay used: immunoSEQ multiplex PCR; TCRdb lists only in-frame clones, some missing. The sample has some 56,000 clones, 93% seen once; the top ten hold under 2%. The donors were part of the 120-subject validation cohort, which stood apart from the roughly 640-subject first cohort. CDR3 length: 14 amino acids. Germline CDR1 reads SNHLY; CDR2 reads FYNNEI. The sequenced material came from PBMCs. This sequence joins TRBV2 and TRBJ2-7; D might be TRBD2 (5 bases). The TCR was taken from a woman aged 18-29 years in good health and CMV-seropositive. The CDR3 here is CASREARSGYEQYF. CDR3 coding DNA: TGTGCCAGCAGGGAAGCCAGGTCGGGATACGAGCAGTACTTC.